Listed here is a single T cell receptor beta chain. The antigen is not known. Assay: immunoSEQ multiplex PCR; the TCRdb copy retains only in-frame clones and omits some. The table records roughly 54,000 clones, around 76% of them present only once. The source of the sample is a study of vaccination effects on CD4 cells after COVID-19. Study-wide background: Sample donation by two convalescent patients took place 16 days and one week before vaccination.

Antigen-specific CD4+ T cell clonotypes were called by their expansion after viral peptide-pool culture in ViraFEST. The culture ran for about 11 days, and then CD4+ T cells were isolated. By PCR, the person was confirmed to have had SARS-CoV-2 infection between March and December 2020. Approximately 1.9 million PBMC per well were cultured with around 10 IU/ml IL-2 and roughly 10 ug/ml peptides. Half the medium was swapped for IL-2 medium on days 3 and 7. The sequence was obtained from a human donor who had a prior SARS-CoV-2 infection. The sample was CD4+ T cells from PBMCs cultured with HIV peptides, taken before COVID-19 vaccination. The subset: HIV-1 Nef peptide pool negative control/reference culture.

This chain's CDR3 is CASSFRLAAYNEQFF. The CDR3 DNA sequence: TGTGCCAGCAGTTTTCGACTAGCGGCCTACAATGAGCAGTTCTTC. The V gene is TRBV6-5, the J gene TRBJ2-1, with TRBD2 matching 9 bases. The V gene end was trimmed by 4 bases and the J gene end by 2 bases; junction bases not matched to a gene: 3. Germline V gene data show CDR1 as MNHEY and CDR2 as SVGAGI. The CDR3 covers 15 residues.